The source of this T cell receptor beta chain is a study of CD8 T cells in Susac syndrome. Findings and limits, study-wide: There was no clonal expansion in the CD4+ T cell repertoires of Susac syndrome.

With respect to this clonotype: What it binds is unknown.

Germline assignment: CDR1 SGHDT and CDR2 YYEEEE. The CDR3 sequence is 13 residues long. Trimming stripped 1 base from V and 2 bases from J, with 6 bases between. FACS was used to enrich TEMRA cells, whereas the CD8+ and CD4+ T cells were obtained by negative isolation. An amount of RNA that ranged from roughly 0.45 to 1 ug was reverse transcribed with random hexamers. Multiplex PCR with immunoSEQ amplified the TCR beta CDR3 across 54 Vbeta and 13 Jbeta. MiXCR, run by TCRdb on the immunoSEQ multiplex PCR reads, gives a single entry per CDR3 protein. The repertoire holds about 210,000 distinct CDR3 sequences, with 94% as singletons.

This clonotype was obtained from a human donor with Susac syndrome. What was sequenced was CD4+ T cells from PBMCs. The rearrangement joins TRBV5-6 to TRBJ2-5, with no clear D. The CDR3 loop is CASSLPVQETQYF. The CDR3, as DNA: TGTGCCAGCAGCTTGCCTGTACAAGAGACCCAGTACTTC.